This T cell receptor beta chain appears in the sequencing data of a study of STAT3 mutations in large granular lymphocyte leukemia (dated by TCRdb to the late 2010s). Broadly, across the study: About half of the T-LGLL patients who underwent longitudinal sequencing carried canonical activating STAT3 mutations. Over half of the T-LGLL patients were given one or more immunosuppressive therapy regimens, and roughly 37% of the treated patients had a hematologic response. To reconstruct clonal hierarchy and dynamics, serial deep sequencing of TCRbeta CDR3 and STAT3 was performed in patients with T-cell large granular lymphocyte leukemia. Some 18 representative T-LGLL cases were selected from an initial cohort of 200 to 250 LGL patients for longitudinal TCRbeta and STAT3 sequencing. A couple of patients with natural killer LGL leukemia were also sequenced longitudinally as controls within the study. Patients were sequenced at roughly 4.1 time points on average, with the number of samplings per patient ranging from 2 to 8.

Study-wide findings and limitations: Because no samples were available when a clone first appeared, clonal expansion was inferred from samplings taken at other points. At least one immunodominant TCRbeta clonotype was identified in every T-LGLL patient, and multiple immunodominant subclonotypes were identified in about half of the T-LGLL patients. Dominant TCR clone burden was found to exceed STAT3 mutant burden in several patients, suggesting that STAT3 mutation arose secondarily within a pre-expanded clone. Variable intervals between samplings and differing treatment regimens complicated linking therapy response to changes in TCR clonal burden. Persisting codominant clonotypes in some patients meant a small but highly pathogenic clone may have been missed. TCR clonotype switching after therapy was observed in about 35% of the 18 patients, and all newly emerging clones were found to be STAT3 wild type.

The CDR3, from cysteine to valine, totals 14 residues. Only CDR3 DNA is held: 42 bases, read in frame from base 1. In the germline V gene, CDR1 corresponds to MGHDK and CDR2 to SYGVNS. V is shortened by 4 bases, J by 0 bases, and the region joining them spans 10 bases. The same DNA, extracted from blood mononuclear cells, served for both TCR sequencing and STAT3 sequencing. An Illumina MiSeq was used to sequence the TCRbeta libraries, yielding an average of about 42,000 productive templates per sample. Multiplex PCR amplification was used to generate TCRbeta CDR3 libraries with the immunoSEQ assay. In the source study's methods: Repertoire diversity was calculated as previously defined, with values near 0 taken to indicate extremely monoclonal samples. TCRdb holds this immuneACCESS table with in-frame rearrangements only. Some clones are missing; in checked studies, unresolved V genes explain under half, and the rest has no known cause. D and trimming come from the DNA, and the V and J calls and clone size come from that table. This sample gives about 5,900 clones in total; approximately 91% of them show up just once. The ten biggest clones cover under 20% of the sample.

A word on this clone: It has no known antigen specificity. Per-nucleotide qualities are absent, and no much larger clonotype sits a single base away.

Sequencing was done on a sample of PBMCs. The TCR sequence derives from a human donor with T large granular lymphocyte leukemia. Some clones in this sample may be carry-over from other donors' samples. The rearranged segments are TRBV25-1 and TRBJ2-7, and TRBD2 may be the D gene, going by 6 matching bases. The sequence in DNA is TGTGCCAGCAGTGCTCGGGGGATCTCCTACGAGCAGTACGTC. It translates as CASSARGISYEQYV.